This entry lists 27 T cell receptor beta chains sequenced from one sample in a study of CD8+ T cells in alopecia areata. It was cDNA, reverse transcribed from extracted RNA, that served as the sequencing template. Only in-frame clones appear in the TCRdb table, and some are missing; sequencing was by immunoSEQ multiplex PCR. The sample contains about 180,000 clones, 40% to 65% of which appear only once. As for treatment: oral pan-JAK inhibitor, 5-10 mg twice daily. The specimen was CD8+ T cells sorted from blood, collected at week 24, from a patient treated with tofacitinib. The receptors were gathered from a human donor with alopecia areata.

This chain's CDR3 is CASSEGGLALRTGELFF. The CDR3 DNA follows: TGTGCCAGCAGTGAAGGAGGCCTAGCGCTTCGAACCGGGGAGCTGTTTTTT. The rearrangement uses TRBV2 and TRBJ2-2, with D perhaps matching TRBD2 (6 bases). V was clipped by 1 base and J by 5 bases, with 17 bases between them. The CDR3 contains 17 residues. Germline CDR1 is SNHLY and CDR2 is FYNNEI.

The genes are TRBV29-1 and TRBJ1-2, with 7 bases matching TRBD1. With V trimmed by 2 bases and J by 3 bases, 6 bases remained unmatched. The CDR3 has 14 amino acids. Germline lookup yields CDR1 SQVTM and CDR2 ANQGSEA. CDR3 amino acids: CSVERRGVDYGYTF. The CDR3 region has the DNA TGCAGCGTTGAACGCAGGGGGGTGGACTATGGCTACACCTTC.

V usage is TRBV4-3 and J usage is TRBJ1-5; D is undetermined. Per germline, CDR1 LGHNA and CDR2 YSLEER. Trimming pared 1 base from V and 4 bases from J, leaving 11 bases between. This CDR3 region has 15 residues. The CDR3 reads CASSQVLGDNQPQHF. The CDR3 DNA follows: TGCGCCAGCAGCCAAGTGCTAGGAGATAATCAGCCCCAGCATTTT.

This clone was picked up one time. The chain recombines TRBV30 with TRBJ2-3, with D maybe TRBD2 (5 bases). The V gene's germline CDR1 is GTSNPN and CDR2 SVGIG (reference sequence). Trimming removed 7 bases at V and 3 bases at J, with 20 bases between. This CDR3 region has 15 residues. CDR3 protein: CASELAEGPTDTQYF. Here the CDR3 DNA reads TGTGCCTCCGAGTTGGCAGAGGGCCCAACAGATACGCAGTATTTT.

The J gene is TRBJ2-7, the V gene TRBV25-1; D might be TRBD2 (5 bases). Trimming cost V 3 bases and J 4 bases, with 16 bases left between them. The CDR3 length is 15 residues. Per germline, CDR1 MGHDK and CDR2 SYGVNS. The DNA of the CDR3 is TGTGCCAGCAGTGATGTGAGGGATGGTAATTACGAGCAGTACTTC. Translated: CASSDVRDGNYEQYF.

V and J are TRBV30 and TRBJ1-1; D unclear. The CDR3 extends over 13 amino acids. In germline, CDR1 is GTSNPN, CDR2 SVGIG (reference sequence). Trimming cost V 4 bases and J 4 bases, with 13 bases left between them. The CDR3 is CAWIEGLSTEAFF. The CDR3 DNA reads TGTGCCTGGATCGAGGGTTTAAGCACTGAAGCTTTCTTT.

The sample holds one count of this clone. The rearrangement joins TRBV9 to TRBJ1-4; tentative D call: TRBD1 (6 bases). CDR1 and CDR2 from the germline V gene are SGDLS and YYNGEE. The CDR3 covers 15 residues. V gave up 3 bases and J gave up 2 bases, with 11 bases separating them. This CDR3 is CASSDGTLTNEKLFF. The CDR3 nucleotides read TGTGCCAGCAGCGATGGGACACTCACTAATGAAAAACTGTTTTTT.

The genes are TRBV11-2 and TRBJ2-2; D is uncertain. The V gene's germline CDR1 is SGHAT and CDR2 FQNNGV. This CDR3 is built from 15 residues. V shed 1 base and J shed 2 bases, with 8 bases lying between them. Here the CDR3 DNA reads TGTGCCAGCAGCTTAGCCGCAGCCAACACCGGGGAGCTGTTTTTT. It yields the protein CASSLAAANTGELFF.

There are a few counts of this clone. The chain links TRBV27 to TRBJ1-4, with D hard to call. CDR3 length: 15 amino acids. The V gene lost 5 bases and the J gene lost 0 bases, with 10 bases spanning the gap. The germline CDR1 and CDR2 sequences are MNHEY and SMNVEV (reference sequence). The CDR3 DNA sequence: TGTGCCAGCAGTGTACAGCGGGCAACTAATGAAAAACTGTTTTTT. Amino acids: CASSVQRATNEKLFF.

The rearrangement links TRBV30 to TRBJ2-2; D ambiguous. The V gene's germline CDR1 is GTSNPN and CDR2 SVGIG (reference sequence). The CDR3 extends over 16 amino acids. Trimming took 1 base from V and 7 from J, leaving 19 bases between them. The CDR3 DNA is TGTGCCTGGAGTGCAACAGAAGAAAGGGTTGGCGGGGAGCTGTTTTTT. This gives the protein CAWSATEERVGGELFF. The full variable domain, rest sourced from reference TRBV30 and TRBJ2-2, is SQTIHQWPATLVQPVGSPLSLECTVEGTSNPNLYWYRQAAGRGLQLLFYSVGIGQISSEVPQNLSASRPQDRQFILSSKKLLLSDSGFYLCAWSATEERVGGELFFGEGSRLTVL.

The genes are TRBV19 and TRBJ2-1, with TRBD1 as a possible D gene (5 bases). The CDR3 runs to 13 residues. The V gene's germline CDR1 is LNHDA and CDR2 SQIVND (reference sequence). V dropped 7 bases and J dropped 7 bases, with 14 bases sitting between them. This CDR3 reads CASNPSGINEQFF. Here the CDR3 DNA reads TGTGCCAGTAACCCATCAGGGATTAATGAGCAGTTCTTC.

The rearrangement uses TRBV29-1 and TRBJ2-7; no firm D call. V lost 1 base and J lost 2, with 9 bases in between. The germline CDR1 and CDR2 sequences are SQVTM and ANQGSEA. The length of the CDR3 is 13 residues. CDR3 nucleotides: TGCAGCGTTGAAGGACGGACCCCCTACGAGCAGTACTTC. Residues: CSVEGRTPYEQYF.

The DNA of the CDR3 is TGTGCCAGCAGCCCGGGACTAGCGGTAACCTACGAGCAGTACTTC. Translating it yields CASSPGLAVTYEQYF. This chain connects TRBV5-6 to TRBJ2-7, with TRBD2 matching 11 bases. The CDR3 is made up of 15 amino acids. Germline CDR1 reads SGHDT; CDR2 reads YYEEEE. J was trimmed by 2 bases and V by 4 bases; bases with no gene match: 5.

V and J are TRBV27 and TRBJ1-5; D is unclear. V lost 5 bases to trimming and J lost 9 bases, with 14 bases between them. Looked up from germline, CDR1 is MNHEY and CDR2 is SMNVEV (reference sequence). The CDR3 has 13 residues. For the CDR3, the DNA is TGTGCCAGCAGTCCAATGGGTCCGGGGCCCCAGCATTTT. It translates to CASSPMGPGPQHF.

The chain employs TRBV30 and TRBJ2-1; 9 positions agree with TRBD2. V dropped 0 bases and J dropped 4; count of bases not matched to a gene: 4. Germline-derived CDR1 and CDR2 are GTSNPN and SVGIG (reference sequence). CDR3 length: 15 amino acids. Here the CDR3 DNA reads TGTGCCTGGAGTGTAGGCCTAGCGGGGTACAATGAGCAGTTCTTC. Translating gives CAWSVGLAGYNEQFF.

This clone was seen only a few times. The chain has TRBV4-1 and TRBJ1-5; no reliable D call. Trimming took off 1 base at V and 1 base at J, with 14 bases between the two ends. Germline V gene data show CDR1 as MGHRA and CDR2 as YSYEKL. This CDR3 comprises 17 residues. The CDR3 DNA is TGCGCCAGCAGCCAAGTGTGGGGAAGGTGGAGCAATCAGCCCCAGCATTTT. Amino acids: CASSQVWGRWSNQPQHF.

This chain links TRBV2 with TRBJ2-7; 11 nucleotides align to TRBD1. The V gene end was trimmed by 6 bases and the J gene end by 5 bases; junction bases not matched to a gene: 9. Germline assignment: CDR1 SNHLY and CDR2 FYNNEI. The CDR3 sequence is 15 residues long. The CDR3 DNA reads as TGTGCCAGCAGAGACCGGGACAGGGGGGCAGACGAGCAGTACTTC. This sequence encodes CASRDRDRGADEQYF.

The chain joins TRBV9 to TRBJ1-4, with D possibly being TRBD1 (5 bases). With 0 bases removed from V and 6 bases from J, the gap between germline ends came to 15 bases. CDR1 and CDR2 (germline): SGDLS, YYNGEE. The CDR3 length is 16 residues. The CDR3 sequence is CASSVATGGIDEKLFF. Here the CDR3 DNA reads TGTGCCAGCAGCGTAGCTACGGGGGGAATCGATGAAAAACTGTTTTTT.

The chain couples TRBV5-6 to TRBJ1-5, with D possibly being TRBD1 (6 bases). CDR1 and CDR2 (germline): SGHDT, YYEEEE. The CDR3 contains 13 residues. The V and J ends lost 4 bases and 7 bases respectively, with 12 bases between them. DNA for the CDR3: TGTGCCAGCAGCGGACAGCAGGGGCAGCCCCAGCATTTT. Translation gives CASSGQQGQPQHF.

This chain joins TRBV4-1 and TRBJ2-1, with a tentative D call TRBD2 (5 bases). Germline V lookup: CDR1 MGHRA, CDR2 YSYEKL. This CDR3 comprises 14 residues. The ends were cut back, 4 bases at V and 8 bases at J, with 15 bases in the middle. CDR3 loop: CASSRETRLDEQFF. The DNA for the CDR3 is TGCGCCAGCAGCCGTGAAACTAGGTTGGATGAGCAGTTCTTC.

Comment on this clone: Other DNA sequences of this sample code for an identical CDR3. This chain joins TRBV11-2 and TRBJ1-1; TRBD1 aligns across 7 bases. CDR1 is SGHAT, CDR2 FQNNGV, per germline. CDR3 size: 14 residues. V dropped 4 bases and J dropped 0; count of bases not matched to a gene: 2. This CDR3 is CASSWGQMNTEAFF. The CDR3 nucleotides read TGTGCCAGCAGCTGGGGACAGATGAACACTGAAGCTTTCTTT.

This clone occurred many times. This chain connects TRBV18 to TRBJ1-5, with 8 nucleotides matching TRBD1. The germline V gene has CDR1 KGHSH and CDR2 LQKENI. CDR3 length: 16 residues. J gave up 7 bases and V 2 bases, and 10 bases lay outside the gene matches. The CDR3 nucleotides are TGTGCCAGCTCACCATCGCCTTCAGGGGGCGGGCAGCCCCAGCATTTT. It specifies CASSPSPSGGGQPQHF.

This clone was counted between two and nine times. The chain links TRBV5-1 to TRBJ2-5; D assignment may be TRBD1 or TRBD2 (5 bases each). TRBJ2-7 matches the DNA end more closely, so the J call is doubtful. Per the germline V gene, CDR1 is SGHRS and CDR2 is YFSETQ. The CDR3 has 14 amino acids. The CDR3 region has the DNA TGCGCCAGCAGCTTGTCCGGGACGGCCTACGAGCAGTACTTC. It codes for CASSLSGTAYEQYF.

The rearrangement joins TRBV6-5 to TRBJ2-1; TRBD2 matches at 7 bases. This CDR3 region has 14 residues. Trimming removed 6 bases from V and 9 bases from J; junction bases left unmatched: 11. CDR1 is MNHEY and CDR2 is SVGAGI in the germline V gene. The DNA for the CDR3 is TGTGCCAGCAGCCCGAGCGGGGTAAAGACTGAGCAGTTCTTC. Protein: CASSPSGVKTEQFF.

V usage is TRBV25-1 and J usage is TRBJ1-2; perhaps TRBD1 as D (5 bases). V gave up 3 bases and J gave up 9 bases, with 11 bases separating them. The CDR3 sequence is 12 residues long. Germline assignment: CDR1 MGHDK and CDR2 SYGVNS. The CDR3 sequence is CASSDKGRSYTF. Written as DNA, the CDR3 is TGTGCCAGCAGTGATAAGGGGAGAAGCTACACCTTC.

The chain links TRBV15 to TRBJ1-1, with no clear D. Germline V lookup: CDR1 LNHNV, CDR2 YYDKDF (reference sequence). V lost 0 bases, J lost 1 base, and 12 bases lay in between. The CDR3 runs to 16 residues. CDR3 sequence: CATSRDREVGNTEAFF. The DNA of the CDR3 is TGTGCCACCAGCAGAGATCGGGAAGTGGGGAACACTGAAGCTTTCTTT.

The CDR3 spells CASSEFLTGYEQFF. The CDR3 nucleotides read TGTGCCAGCAGTGAATTTCTGACAGGCTATGAGCAGTTCTTC. This chain connects TRBV6-1 to TRBJ2-1; a possible D gene is TRBD1 (6 bases). Germline V CDR1 and CDR2: MNHNS, SASEGT. V gave up 2 bases and J gave up 8 bases, with 13 bases separating them. There are 14 residues in the CDR3.